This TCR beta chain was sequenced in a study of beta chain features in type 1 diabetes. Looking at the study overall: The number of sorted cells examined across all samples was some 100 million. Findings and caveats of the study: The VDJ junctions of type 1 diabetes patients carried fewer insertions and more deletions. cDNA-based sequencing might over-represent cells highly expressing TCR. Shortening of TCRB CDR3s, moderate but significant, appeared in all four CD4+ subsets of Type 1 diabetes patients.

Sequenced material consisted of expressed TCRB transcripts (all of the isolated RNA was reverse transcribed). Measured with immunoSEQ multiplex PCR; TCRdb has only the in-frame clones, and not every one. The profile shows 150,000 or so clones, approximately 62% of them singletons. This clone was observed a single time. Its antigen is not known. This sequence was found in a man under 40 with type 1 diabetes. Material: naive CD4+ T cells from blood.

The DNA of the CDR3 is TGTGCTAGTGGTCTAATACAGGGGGCAGATACGCAGTATTTT. Its translation: CASGLIQGADTQYF. This chain joins TRBV12-5 and TRBJ2-3; 8 bases match TRBD1. CDR1 is LGHNT and CDR2 is FRNRAP in the germline V gene. This CDR3 is built from 14 residues. Losses at the gene ends were 5 bases for V and 4 bases for J; bases not matched to a gene: 5.